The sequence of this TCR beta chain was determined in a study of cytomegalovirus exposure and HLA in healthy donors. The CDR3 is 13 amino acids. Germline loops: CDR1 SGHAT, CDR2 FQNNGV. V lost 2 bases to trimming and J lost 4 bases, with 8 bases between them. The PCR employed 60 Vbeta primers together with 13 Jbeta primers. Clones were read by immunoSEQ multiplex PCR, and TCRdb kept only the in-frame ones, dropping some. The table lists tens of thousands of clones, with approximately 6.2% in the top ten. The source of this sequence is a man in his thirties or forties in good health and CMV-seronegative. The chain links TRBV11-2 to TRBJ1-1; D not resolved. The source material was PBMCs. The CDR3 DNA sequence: TGTGCCAGCAGCTTACAGGTTTCCACTGAAGCTTTCTTT. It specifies CASSLQVSTEAFF.